This T cell receptor (beta chain) appears in the sequencing data of a study of identical twins. Study-wide results and limits: Invariant populations such as MAIT and iNKT cells could partly muddle zero-insertion analyses.

Trimming left V 5 bases short and J 1 base short, with 9 bases between. Germline CDR1 SGHTA, CDR2 FQGTGA. The CDR3 is 15 amino acids. Unique molecular identifiers were present on cDNA, and template switching added a universal primer site. TCRdb used MiXCR to reprocess the 5' RACE reads, holding one entry per CDR3 protein. The sample carries approximately 280,000 distinct CDR3 sequences, less than 9% recorded once. This clonotype was observed a handful of times. The antigen is unknown. These same data were also listed under a study on yellow fever vaccine responses in identical twins.

The specimen was memory (CD45RO+) T cells sorted from blood. The chain joins TRBV7-3 to TRBJ2-6; a weak D match, TRBD1 (5 bases). The TCR originated in a young woman in good health. The CDR3 nucleotides are TGTGCCAGCAGCCTGTACAGGTCTGGGGCCAACGTCCTGACTTTC. This encodes CASSLYRSGANVLTF.